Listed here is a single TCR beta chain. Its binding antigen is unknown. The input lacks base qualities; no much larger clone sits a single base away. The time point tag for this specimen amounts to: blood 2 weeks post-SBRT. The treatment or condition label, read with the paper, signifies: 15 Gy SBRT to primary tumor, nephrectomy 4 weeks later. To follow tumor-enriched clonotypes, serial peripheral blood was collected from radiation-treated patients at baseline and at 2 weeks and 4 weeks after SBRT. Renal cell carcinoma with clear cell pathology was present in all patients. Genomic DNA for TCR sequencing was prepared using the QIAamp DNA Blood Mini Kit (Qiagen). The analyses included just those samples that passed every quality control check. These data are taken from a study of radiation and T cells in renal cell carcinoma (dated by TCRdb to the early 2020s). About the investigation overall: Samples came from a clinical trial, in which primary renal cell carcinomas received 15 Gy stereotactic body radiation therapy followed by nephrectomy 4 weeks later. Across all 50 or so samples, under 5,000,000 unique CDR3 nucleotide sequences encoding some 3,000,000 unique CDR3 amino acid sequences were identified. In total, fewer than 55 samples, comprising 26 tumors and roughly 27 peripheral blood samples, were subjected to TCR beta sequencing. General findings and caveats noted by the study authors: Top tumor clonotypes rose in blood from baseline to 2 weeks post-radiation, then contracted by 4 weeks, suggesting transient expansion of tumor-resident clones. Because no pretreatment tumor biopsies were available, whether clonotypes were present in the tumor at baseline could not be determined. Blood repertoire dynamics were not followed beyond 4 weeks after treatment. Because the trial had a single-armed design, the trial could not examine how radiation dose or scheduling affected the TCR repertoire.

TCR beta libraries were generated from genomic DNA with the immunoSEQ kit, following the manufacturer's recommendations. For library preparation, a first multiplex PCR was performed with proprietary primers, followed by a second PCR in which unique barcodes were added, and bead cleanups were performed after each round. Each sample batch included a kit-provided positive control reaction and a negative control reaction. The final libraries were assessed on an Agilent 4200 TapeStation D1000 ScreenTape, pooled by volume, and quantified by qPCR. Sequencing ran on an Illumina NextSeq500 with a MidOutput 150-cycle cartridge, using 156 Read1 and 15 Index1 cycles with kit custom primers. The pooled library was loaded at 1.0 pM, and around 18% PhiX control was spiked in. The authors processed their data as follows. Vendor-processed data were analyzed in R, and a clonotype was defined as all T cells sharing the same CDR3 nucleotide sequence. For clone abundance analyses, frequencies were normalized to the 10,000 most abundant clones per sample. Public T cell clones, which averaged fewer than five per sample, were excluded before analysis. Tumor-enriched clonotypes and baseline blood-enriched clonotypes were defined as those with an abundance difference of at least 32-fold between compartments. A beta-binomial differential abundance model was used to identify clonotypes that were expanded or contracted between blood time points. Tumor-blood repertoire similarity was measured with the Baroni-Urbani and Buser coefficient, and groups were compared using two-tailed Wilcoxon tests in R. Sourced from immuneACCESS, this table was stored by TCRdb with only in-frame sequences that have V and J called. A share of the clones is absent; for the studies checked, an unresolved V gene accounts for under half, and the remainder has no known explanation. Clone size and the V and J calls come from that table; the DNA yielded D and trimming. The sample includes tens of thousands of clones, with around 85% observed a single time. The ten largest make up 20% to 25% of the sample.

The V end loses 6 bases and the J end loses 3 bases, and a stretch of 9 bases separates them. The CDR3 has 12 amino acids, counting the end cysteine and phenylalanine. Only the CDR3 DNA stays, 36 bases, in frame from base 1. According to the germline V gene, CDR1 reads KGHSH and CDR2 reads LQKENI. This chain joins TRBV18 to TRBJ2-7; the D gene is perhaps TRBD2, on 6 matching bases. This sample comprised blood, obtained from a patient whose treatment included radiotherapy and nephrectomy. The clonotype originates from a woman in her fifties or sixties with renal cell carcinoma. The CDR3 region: CASSLGGYEQYF. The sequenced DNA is TGTGCCAGCTCCTTGGGGGGCTACGAGCAGTACTTC.